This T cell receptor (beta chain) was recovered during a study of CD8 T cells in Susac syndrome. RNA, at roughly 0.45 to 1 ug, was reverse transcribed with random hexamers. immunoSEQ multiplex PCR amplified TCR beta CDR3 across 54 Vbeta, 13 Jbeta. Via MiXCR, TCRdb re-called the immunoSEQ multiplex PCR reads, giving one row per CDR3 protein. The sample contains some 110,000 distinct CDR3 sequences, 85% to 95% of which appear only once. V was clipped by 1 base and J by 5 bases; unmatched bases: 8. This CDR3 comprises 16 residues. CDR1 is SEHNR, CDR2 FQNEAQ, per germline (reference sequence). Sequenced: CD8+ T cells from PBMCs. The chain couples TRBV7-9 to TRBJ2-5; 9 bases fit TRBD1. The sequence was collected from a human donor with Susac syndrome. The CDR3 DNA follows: TGTGCCAGCAGCTTAGTCTCCGGGACAGGGCGGGAGACCCAGTACTTC. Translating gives CASSLVSGTGRETQYF.